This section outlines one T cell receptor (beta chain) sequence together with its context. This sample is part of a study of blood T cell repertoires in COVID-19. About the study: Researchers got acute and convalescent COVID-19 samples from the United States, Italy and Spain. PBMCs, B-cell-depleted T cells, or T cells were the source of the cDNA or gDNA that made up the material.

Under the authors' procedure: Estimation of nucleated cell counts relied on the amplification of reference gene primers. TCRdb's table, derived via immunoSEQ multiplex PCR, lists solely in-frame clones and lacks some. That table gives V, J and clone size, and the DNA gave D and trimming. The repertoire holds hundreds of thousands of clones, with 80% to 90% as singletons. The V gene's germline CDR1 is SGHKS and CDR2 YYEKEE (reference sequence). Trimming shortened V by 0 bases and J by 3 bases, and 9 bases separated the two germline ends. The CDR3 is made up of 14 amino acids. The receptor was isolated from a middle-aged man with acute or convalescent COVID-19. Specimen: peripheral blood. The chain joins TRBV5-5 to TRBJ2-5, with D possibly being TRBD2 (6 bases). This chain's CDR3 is CASSLGLVEETQYF. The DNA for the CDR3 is TGTGCCAGCAGCTTGGGACTAGTCGAAGAGACCCAGTACTTC.